This T cell receptor beta chain was captured by sequencing in a study of cytomegalovirus exposure and HLA in healthy donors. Study results and caveats: When a later analysis was performed, an Asian-associated ancestry cluster reportedly had fewer N-insertions than the approximately 700-donor mean.

This clone was observed once. What it binds is not known. The CDR3 contains 15 residues. Germline CDR1 reads SGHRS; CDR2 reads YFSETQ. PCR amplification relied on 60 Vbeta primers (plus 13 Jbeta primers). Profiling relied on immunoSEQ multiplex PCR, and the TCRdb table lists in-frame clones only, not all of them. This sample has 150,000 to 200,000 clones, with approximately 71% found just once. The clonotype comes from a woman under 30 in good health and CMV-seropositive. The chain is built from TRBV5-1 and TRBJ2-5; D may be TRBD2 (6 bases). The end of the DNA is better explained by TRBJ2-7, so the J call may be wrong. Specimen: PBMCs. The CDR3 coding sequence is TGCGCCAGCAGCCACGGACTGCGGGGTCCCTACGAGCAGTACTTC. Amino acids: CASSHGLRGPYEQYF.